Shown below are 14 T cell receptor beta chains from a single sample sequenced in a study of blood T cell repertoires in COVID-19. This table comes from immunoSEQ multiplex PCR, and its TCRdb copy is limited to in-frame clones, with some not included. Of under 200,000 clones listed, about nine tenths are singletons. Sequenced input: peripheral blood. These receptor sequences come from a young man with acute or convalescent COVID-19.

The chain joins TRBV6-5 to TRBJ1-5; TRBD1 matches 9 bases. The CDR3 runs to 16 residues. Germline V lookup: CDR1 MNHEY, CDR2 SVGAGI. V was pared by 0 bases and J by 9 bases, with 9 bases of the junction left unmatched. CDR3 coding DNA: TGTGCCAGCAGTTACTCAAATCCCACAGGGGGCACGCCCCAGCATTTT. It is translated as CASSYSNPTGGTPQHF.

The V gene is TRBV9, the J gene TRBJ2-7; 15 nucleotides line up with TRBD2. The germline V gene encodes CDR1 SGDLS and CDR2 YYNGEE. Germline trimming cut 4 bases from V and 6 bases from J; bases unmatched to any gene: 5. This CDR3 is built from 15 residues. The DNA of the CDR3 is TGTGCCAGCAGCCCTCGGACTAGCGGGAGGGGCGAGCAGTACTTC. Its translation: CASSPRTSGRGEQYF.

The chain joins TRBV6-2 or TRBV6-3 to TRBJ2-5, with 7 bases lining up with TRBD2. The CDR3 runs to 15 residues. Per germline, CDR1 MNHEY and CDR2 SVGEGT. The V gene end was trimmed by 6 bases and the J gene end by 5 bases; junction bases not matched to a gene: 12. CDR3 protein: CASSTGAGLIETQYF. The CDR3 DNA is TGTGCCAGCAGCACTGGAGCGGGGTTAATTGAGACCCAGTACTTC.

The genes are TRBV6-6 and TRBJ2-1; TRBD2 matches at 9 bases. In germline, CDR1 is MNHNY, CDR2 SVGAGI (reference sequence). Trimming removed 4 bases from V and 4 bases from J; junction bases left unmatched: 8. The CDR3 sequence is 16 residues long. CDR3 sequence (DNA): TGTGCCAGCAGTTGGACACTAGCGGGCGGATACAATGAGCAGTTCTTC. Residues: CASSWTLAGGYNEQFF.

The V gene is TRBV19, the J gene TRBJ1-2; D remains ambiguous. CDR1 and CDR2 from the germline V gene are LNHDA and SQIVND (reference sequence). Trimming took 8 bases from V and 3 from J, leaving 7 bases between them. The CDR3 sequence is 11 residues long. CDR3: CASQRYYGYTF. The CDR3 DNA sequence: TGTGCCAGTCAGAGGTACTATGGCTACACCTTC. The complete variable domain, with remaining parts taken from reference TRBV19 and TRBJ1-2, reads DGGITQSPKYLFRKEGQNVTLSCEQNLNHDAMYWYRQDPGQGLRLIYYSQIVNDFQKGDIAEGYSVSREKKESFPLTVTSAQKNPTAFYLCASQRYYGYTFGSGTRLTVV.

The chain recombines TRBV30 with TRBJ2-7; D call uncertain. The germline V gene encodes CDR1 GTSNPN and CDR2 SVGIG (reference sequence). V was pared by 0 bases and J by 4 bases, with 4 bases between. The CDR3 is 11 residues long. CDR3 loop: CAWSVIYEQYF. CDR3 DNA: TGTGCCTGGAGTGTAATATACGAGCAGTACTTC.

This chain uses TRBV19 with TRBJ2-1; D might be TRBD2 (6 bases). V was trimmed by 3 bases and J by 0 bases, leaving 12 bases between them. The CDR3 has 16 amino acids. Germline values: CDR1 LNHDA, CDR2 SQIVND (reference sequence). CDR3 sequence (DNA): TGTGCCAGTAGTATTGCAGGCGGGGACTCCTACAATGAGCAGTTCTTC. Protein: CASSIAGGDSYNEQFF.

The V gene is TRBV18, the J gene TRBJ1-5, with 9 bases identical to TRBD1. Looked up from germline, CDR1 is KGHSH and CDR2 is LQKENI. With 3 bases clipped from V and 3 bases from J, the junction kept 9 bases outside the gene matches. The CDR3 consists of 17 residues. The CDR3 here is CASSPRQGGVDNQPQHF. In DNA form, the CDR3 reads TGTGCCAGCTCACCTCGACAGGGGGGAGTTGACAATCAGCCCCAGCATTTT.

The chain is built from TRBV27 and TRBJ2-1; 7 nucleotides agree with TRBD1. Germline V CDR1 and CDR2: MNHEY, SMNVEV (reference sequence). V gave up 5 bases and J gave up 4 bases; unmatched junction bases: 8. This CDR3 contains 15 residues. CDR3 coding DNA: TGTGCCAGCAGTCCCGAGGGACAGCCATACAATGAGCAGTTCTTC. It specifies CASSPEGQPYNEQFF.

The V call is TRBV7-8, the J call TRBJ2-3, with D possibly matching TRBD2 (5 bases). The CDR3 loop spans 17 amino acids. Trimming removed 1 base from V and 3 bases from J, with 17 bases in between. Germline CDR1 and CDR2: SGHVS and FQNEAQ. The CDR3 here is CASSLEVVGVGTDTQYF. In DNA form, the CDR3 reads TGTGCCAGCAGCTTAGAAGTGGTGGGAGTAGGTACAGATACGCAGTATTTT.

J is TRBJ1-5 and V is TRBV6-1, with D possibly being TRBD1 (5 bases). The length of the CDR3 is 15 residues. V lost 3 bases and J 2 bases, leaving 11 bases between the germline ends. Per the germline V gene, CDR1 is MNHNS and CDR2 is SASEGT. CDR3 nucleotides: TGTGCCAGCAGTGACCAAGGGGAGGGCAATCAGCCCCAGCATTTT. It codes for CASSDQGEGNQPQHF.

The J gene is TRBJ2-2, the V gene TRBV18, with D uncertain. Germline V lookup: CDR1 KGHSH, CDR2 LQKENI. Deletions cut 3 bases from V and 3 bases from J, with 8 bases between. CDR3 size: 14 residues. Written as DNA, the CDR3 is TGTGCCAGCTCACCGACGGCGGACACCGGGGAGCTGTTTTTT. This translates into CASSPTADTGELFF.

The rearrangement links TRBV5-1 to TRBJ2-7; D may be TRBD1 (5 bases). Trimming took 1 base from V and 1 from J, leaving 9 bases between them. Per the germline V gene, CDR1 is SGHRS and CDR2 is YFSETQ. The CDR3 sequence is 14 residues long. This chain's CDR3 is CASSLYGQSYEQYF. CDR3 bases: TGCGCCAGCAGCTTGTATGGACAATCCTACGAGCAGTACTTC.

The chain couples TRBV11-2 to TRBJ2-5, with D tentatively TRBD2 (5 bases). The germline V gene encodes CDR1 SGHAT and CDR2 FQNNGV. Trimming stripped 0 bases from V and 5 bases from J, with 7 bases between. This CDR3 region has 13 residues. In DNA, the CDR3 is TGTGCCAGCAGCTTAGAGAGGGTGGAGACCCAGTACTTC. This translates into CASSLERVETQYF.